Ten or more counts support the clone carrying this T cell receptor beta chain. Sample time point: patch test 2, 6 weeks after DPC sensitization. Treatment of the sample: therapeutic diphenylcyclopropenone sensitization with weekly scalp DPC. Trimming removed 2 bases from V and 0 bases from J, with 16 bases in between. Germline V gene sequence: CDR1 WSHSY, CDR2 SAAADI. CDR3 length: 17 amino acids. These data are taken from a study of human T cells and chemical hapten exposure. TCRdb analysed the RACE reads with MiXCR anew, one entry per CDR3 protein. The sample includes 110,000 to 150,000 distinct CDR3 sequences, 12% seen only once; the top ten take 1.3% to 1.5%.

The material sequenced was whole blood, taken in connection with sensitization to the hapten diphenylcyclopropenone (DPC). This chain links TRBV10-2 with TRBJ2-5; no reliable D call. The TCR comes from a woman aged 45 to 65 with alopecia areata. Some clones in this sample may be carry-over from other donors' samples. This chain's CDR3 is CASSELSSRLNQETQYF. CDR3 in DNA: TGCGCCAGCAGTGAGCTTAGCTCCCGTTTGAACCAAGAGACCCAGTACTTC.